Listed here is a single TCR beta chain. No antigen is known for it. The data originate from a study of cytomegalovirus exposure and HLA in healthy donors. Study-wide results and caveats: High sensitivity and specificity were reportedly achieved when the classifier diagnosed cytomegalovirus status.

Germline loops: CDR1 ENHRY, CDR2 SYGVKD. V lost 6 bases and J lost 1; bases outside the gene matches: 4. CDR3 length: 14 amino acids. Assay used: immunoSEQ multiplex PCR; TCRdb lists only in-frame clones, some missing. The table lists 250,000 to 350,000 clones, 88% of them singletons. This clonotype was sampled from a man aged 25 to 45 in good health and CMV-seronegative. The sequenced material came from PBMCs. This chain uses TRBV10-3 with TRBJ1-1; 8 bases line up with TRBD1. CDR3 nucleotide sequence: TGTGCCATCAGGACAGGGGCCTCGAACACTGAAGCTTTCTTT. Encoded protein: CAIRTGASNTEAFF.